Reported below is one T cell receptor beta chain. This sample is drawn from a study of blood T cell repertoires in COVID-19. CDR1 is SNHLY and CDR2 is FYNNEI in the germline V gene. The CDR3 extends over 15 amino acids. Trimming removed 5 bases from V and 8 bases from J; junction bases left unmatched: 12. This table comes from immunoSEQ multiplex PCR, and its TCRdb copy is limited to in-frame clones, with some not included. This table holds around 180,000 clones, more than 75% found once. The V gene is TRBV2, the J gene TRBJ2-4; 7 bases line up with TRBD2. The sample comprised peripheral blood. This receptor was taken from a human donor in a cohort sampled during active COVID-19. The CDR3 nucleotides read TGTGCCAGCAGTCCCTCATCGGGGGGTTTGGACATTCAGTACTTC. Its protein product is CASSPSSGGLDIQYF.